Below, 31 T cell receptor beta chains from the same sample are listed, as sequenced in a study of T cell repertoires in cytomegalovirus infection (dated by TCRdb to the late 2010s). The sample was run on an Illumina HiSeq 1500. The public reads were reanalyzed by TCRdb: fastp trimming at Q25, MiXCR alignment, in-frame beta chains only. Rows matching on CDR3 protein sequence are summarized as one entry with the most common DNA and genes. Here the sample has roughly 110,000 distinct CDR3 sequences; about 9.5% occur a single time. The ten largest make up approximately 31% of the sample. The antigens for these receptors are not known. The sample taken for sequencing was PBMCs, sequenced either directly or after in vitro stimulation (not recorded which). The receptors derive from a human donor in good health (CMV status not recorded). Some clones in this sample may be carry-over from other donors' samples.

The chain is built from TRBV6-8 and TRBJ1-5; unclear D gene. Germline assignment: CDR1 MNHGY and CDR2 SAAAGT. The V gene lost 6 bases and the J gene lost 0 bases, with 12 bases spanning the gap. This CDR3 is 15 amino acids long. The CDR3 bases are TGTGCCAGCAGAGCCGACGGGCCTAGCAATCAGCCCCAGCATTTT. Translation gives CASRADGPSNQPQHF.

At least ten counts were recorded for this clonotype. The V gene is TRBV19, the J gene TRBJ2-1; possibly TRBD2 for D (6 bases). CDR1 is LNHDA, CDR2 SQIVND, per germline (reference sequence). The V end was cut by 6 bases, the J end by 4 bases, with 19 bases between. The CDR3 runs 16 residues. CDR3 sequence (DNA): TGTGCCAGTAGAGTTGGGGGGAGCTCCATGTACAATGAGCAGTTCTTC. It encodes CASRVGGSSMYNEQFF.

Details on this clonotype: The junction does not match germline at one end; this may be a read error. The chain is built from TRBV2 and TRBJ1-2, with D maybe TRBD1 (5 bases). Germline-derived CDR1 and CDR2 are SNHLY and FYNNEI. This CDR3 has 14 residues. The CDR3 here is CASSERGSNNGYTF. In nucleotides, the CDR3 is TGTGCCAGCAGTGAACGGGGCAGTAACAATGGCTACACCTTC.

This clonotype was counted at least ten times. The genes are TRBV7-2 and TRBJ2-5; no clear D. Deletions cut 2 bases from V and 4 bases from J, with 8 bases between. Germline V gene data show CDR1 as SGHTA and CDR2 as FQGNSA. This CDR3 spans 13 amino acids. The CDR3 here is CASSLSAGETQYF. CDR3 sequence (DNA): TGTGCCAGCAGCTTATCTGCAGGAGAGACCCAGTACTTC. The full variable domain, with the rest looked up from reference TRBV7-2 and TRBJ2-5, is GAGVSQSPSNKVTEKGKDVELRCDPISGHTALYWYRQSLGQGLEFLIYFQGNSAPDKSGLPSDRFSAERTGGSVSTLTIQRTQQEDSAVYLCASSLSAGETQYFGPGTRLLVL.

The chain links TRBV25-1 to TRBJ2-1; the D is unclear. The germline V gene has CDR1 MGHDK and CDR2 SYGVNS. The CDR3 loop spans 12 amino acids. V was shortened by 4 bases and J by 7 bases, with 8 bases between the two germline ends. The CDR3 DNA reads TGTGCCAGCAGTGGTTTGGTTAATGAGCAGTTCTTC. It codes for CASSGLVNEQFF.

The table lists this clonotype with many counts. The CDR3 protein is CASGLTGTGRINQPQHF. The CDR3 DNA is TGTGCTAGTGGTTTGACGGGGACAGGGCGGATCAATCAGCCCCAGCATTTT. The chain has TRBV12-5 and TRBJ1-5, with 9 bases matching TRBD1. V lost 2 bases and J lost 3; bases outside the gene matches: 8. CDR3 length: 17 residues. Germline CDR1 is LGHNT and CDR2 is FRNRAP.

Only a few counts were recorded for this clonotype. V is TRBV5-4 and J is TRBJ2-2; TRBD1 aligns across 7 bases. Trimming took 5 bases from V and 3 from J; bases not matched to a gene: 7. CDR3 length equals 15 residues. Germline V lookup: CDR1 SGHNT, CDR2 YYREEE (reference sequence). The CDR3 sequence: CASRRQGVDTGELFF. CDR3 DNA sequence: TGTGCCAGCAGGAGACAGGGAGTTGACACCGGGGAGCTGTTTTTT. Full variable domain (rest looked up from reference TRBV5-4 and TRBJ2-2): ETGVTQSPTHLIKTRGQQVTLRCSSQSGHNTVSWYQQALGQGPQFIFQYYREEENGRGNFPPRFSGLQFPNYSSELNVNALELDDSALYLCASRRQGVDTGELFFGEGSRLTVL.

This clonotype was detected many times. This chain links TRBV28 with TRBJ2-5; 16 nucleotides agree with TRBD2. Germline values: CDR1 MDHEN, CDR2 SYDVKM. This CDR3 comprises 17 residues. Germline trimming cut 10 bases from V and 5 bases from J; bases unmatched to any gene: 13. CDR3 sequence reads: CATDEGLAGGRLETQYF. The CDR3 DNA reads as TGTGCCACCGACGAGGGACTAGCGGGAGGGCGTCTTGAGACCCAGTACTTC.

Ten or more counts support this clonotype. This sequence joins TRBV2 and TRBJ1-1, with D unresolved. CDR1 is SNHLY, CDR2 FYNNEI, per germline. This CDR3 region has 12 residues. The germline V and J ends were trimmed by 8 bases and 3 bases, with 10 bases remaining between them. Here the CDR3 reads CASHGMYTEAFF. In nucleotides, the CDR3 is TGTGCCAGCCATGGAATGTACACTGAAGCTTTCTTT.

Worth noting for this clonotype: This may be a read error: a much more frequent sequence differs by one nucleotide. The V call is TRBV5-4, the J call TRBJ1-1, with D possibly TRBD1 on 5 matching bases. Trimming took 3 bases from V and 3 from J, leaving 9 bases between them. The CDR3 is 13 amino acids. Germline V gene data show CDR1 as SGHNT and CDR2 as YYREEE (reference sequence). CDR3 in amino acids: CASSWGGDTEAFF. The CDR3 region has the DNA TGTGCCAGCAGCTGGGGGGGGGACACTGAAGCTTTCTTT.

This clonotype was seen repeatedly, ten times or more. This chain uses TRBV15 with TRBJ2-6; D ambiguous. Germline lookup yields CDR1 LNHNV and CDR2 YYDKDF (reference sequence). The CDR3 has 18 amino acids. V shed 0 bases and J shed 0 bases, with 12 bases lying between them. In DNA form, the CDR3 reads TGTGCCACCAGCAGAGATTTGGTACCCTCCTCTGGGGCCAACGTCCTGACTTTC. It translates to CATSRDLVPSSGANVLTF.

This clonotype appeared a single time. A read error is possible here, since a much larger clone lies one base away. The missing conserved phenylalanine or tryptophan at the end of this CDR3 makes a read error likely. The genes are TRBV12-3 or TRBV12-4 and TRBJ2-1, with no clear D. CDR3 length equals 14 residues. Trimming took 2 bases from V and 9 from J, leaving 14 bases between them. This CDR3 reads CASSLLGSKGEQFS. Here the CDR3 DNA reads TGTGCCAGCAGTTTATTAGGTAGCAAGGGTGAGCAGTTCTCC.

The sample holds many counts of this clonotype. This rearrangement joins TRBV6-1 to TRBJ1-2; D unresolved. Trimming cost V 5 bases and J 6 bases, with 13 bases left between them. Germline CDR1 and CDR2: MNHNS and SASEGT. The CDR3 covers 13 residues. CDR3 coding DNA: TGTGCCAGCAGTCGGAGGGAAGATGATGGCTACACCTTC. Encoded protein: CASSRREDDGYTF.

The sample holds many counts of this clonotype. The CDR3 region is CASSRGTSGYNEQFF. CDR3 sequence (DNA): TGTGCCAGCAGCCGCGGGACTAGCGGGTACAATGAGCAGTTCTTC. V is TRBV6-2 or TRBV6-3 and J is TRBJ2-1; 12 bases fit TRBD2. This CDR3 is built from 15 residues. The germline V gene encodes CDR1 MNHEY and CDR2 SVGEGT. Trimming cost V 6 bases and J 4 bases; bases outside gene matches: 4.

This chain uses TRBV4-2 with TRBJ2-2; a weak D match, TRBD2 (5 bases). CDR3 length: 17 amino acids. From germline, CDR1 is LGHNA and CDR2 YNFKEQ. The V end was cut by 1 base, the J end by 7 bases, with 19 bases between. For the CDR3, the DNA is TGTGCCAGCAGCCAAGTCAGGAGCGGAGGACGGGACGGGGAGCTGTTTTTT. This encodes CASSQVRSGGRDGELFF.

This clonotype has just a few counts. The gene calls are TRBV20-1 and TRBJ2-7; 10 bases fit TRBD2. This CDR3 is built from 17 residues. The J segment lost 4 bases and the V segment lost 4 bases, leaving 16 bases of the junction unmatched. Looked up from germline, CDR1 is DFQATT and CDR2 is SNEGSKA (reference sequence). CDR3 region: CSAKDGGPSGSQYEQYF. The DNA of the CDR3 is TGCAGTGCTAAGGACGGCGGGCCTAGCGGGAGTCAGTACGAGCAGTACTTC.

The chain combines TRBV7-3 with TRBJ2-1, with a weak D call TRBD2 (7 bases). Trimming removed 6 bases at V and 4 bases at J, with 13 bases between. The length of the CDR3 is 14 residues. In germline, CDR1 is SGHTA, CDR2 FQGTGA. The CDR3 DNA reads TGTGCCAGCAGACCTGGGGGGGCATACAATGAGCAGTTCTTC. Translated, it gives CASRPGGAYNEQFF.

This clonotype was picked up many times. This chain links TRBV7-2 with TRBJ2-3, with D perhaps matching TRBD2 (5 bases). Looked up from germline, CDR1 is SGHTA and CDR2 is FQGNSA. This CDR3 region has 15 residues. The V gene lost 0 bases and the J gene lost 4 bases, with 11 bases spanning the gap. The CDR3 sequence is CASSLAALAPDTQYF. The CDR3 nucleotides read TGTGCCAGCAGCTTAGCGGCGCTAGCACCAGATACGCAGTATTTT.

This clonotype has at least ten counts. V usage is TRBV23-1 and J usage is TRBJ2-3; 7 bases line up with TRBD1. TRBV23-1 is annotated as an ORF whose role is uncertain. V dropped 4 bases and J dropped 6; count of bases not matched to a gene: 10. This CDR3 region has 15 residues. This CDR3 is CASSRAGKGADTQYF. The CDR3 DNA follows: TGCGCCAGCAGTCGCGCAGGGAAGGGGGCGGATACGCAGTATTTT.

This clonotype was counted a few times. CDR3 in amino acids: CASSLAVGPGAYGYTF. CDR3 DNA sequence: TGTGCCAGCAGCTTAGCCGTGGGCCCGGGAGCCTATGGCTACACCTTC. The chain combines TRBV11-2 with TRBJ1-2; D unresolved. Per germline, CDR1 SGHAT and CDR2 FQNNGV. CDR3 length: 16 residues. Trimming took off 1 base at V and 4 bases at J, with 16 bases between the two ends.

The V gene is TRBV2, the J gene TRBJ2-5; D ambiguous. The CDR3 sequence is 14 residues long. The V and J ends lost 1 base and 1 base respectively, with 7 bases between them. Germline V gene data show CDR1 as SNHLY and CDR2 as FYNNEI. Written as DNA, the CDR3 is TGTGCCAGCAGTGAAGTGAGGTTCCAAGAGACCCAGTACTTC. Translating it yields CASSEVRFQETQYF. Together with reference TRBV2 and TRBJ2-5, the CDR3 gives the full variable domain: EPEVTQTPSHQVTQMGQEVILRCVPISNHLYFYWYRQILGQKVEFLVSFYNNEISEKSEIFDDQFSVERPDGSNFTLKIRSTKLEDSAMYFCASSEVRFQETQYFGPGTRLLVL.

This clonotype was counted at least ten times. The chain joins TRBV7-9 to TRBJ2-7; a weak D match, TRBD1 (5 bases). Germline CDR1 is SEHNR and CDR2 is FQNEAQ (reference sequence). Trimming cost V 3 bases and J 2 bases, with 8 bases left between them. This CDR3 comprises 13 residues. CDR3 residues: CASSFQTAYEQYV. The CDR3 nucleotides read TGTGCCAGCAGCTTCCAGACAGCCTACGAGCAGTACGTC.

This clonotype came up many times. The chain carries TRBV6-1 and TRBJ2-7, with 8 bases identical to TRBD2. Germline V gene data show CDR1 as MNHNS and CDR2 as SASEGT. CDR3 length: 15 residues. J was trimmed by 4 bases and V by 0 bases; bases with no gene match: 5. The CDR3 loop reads CASSEARGLGYEQYV. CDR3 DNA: TGTGCCAGCAGTGAAGCGCGGGGACTAGGTTACGAGCAGTACGTC.

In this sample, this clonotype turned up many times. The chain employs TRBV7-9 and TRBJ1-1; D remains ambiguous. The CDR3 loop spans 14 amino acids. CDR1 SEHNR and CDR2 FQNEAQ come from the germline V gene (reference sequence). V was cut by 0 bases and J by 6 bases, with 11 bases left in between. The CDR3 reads CASSLAQRDPEAFF. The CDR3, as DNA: TGTGCCAGCAGCTTAGCGCAGAGGGATCCTGAAGCTTTCTTT.

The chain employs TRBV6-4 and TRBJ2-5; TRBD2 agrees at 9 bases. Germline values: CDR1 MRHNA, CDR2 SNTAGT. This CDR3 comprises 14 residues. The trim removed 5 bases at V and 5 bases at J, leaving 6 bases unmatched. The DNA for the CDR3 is TGTGCCAGCAGTCGTCTAGCGGGAATGGAGACCCAGTACTTC. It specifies CASSRLAGMETQYF.

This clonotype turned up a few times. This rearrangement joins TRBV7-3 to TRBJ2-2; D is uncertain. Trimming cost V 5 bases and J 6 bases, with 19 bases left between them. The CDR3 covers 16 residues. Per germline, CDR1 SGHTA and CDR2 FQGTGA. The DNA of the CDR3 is TGTGCCAGCAGCCCGACCGCGAGACTTCTCCCCGGGGAGCTGTTTTTT. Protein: CASSPTARLLPGELFF.

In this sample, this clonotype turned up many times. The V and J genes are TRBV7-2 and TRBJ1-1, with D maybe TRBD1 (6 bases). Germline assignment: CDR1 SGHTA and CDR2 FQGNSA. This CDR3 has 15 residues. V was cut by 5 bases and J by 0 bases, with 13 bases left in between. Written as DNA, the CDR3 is TGTGCCAGCAGCCAAGCAGGGGCTATGAACACTGAAGCTTTCTTT. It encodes CASSQAGAMNTEAFF. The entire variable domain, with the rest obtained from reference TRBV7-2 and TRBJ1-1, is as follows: GAGVSQSPSNKVTEKGKDVELRCDPISGHTALYWYRQSLGQGLEFLIYFQGNSAPDKSGLPSDRFSAERTGGSVSTLTIQRTQQEDSAVYLCASSQAGAMNTEAFFGQGTRLTVV.

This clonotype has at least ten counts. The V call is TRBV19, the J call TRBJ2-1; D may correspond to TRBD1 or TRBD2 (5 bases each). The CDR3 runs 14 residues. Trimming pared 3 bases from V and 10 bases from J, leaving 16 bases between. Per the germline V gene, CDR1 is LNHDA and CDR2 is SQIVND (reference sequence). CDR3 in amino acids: CASSIRDPHGEQFF. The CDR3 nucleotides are TGTGCCAGTAGTATCCGGGACCCTCACGGGGAGCAGTTCTTC.

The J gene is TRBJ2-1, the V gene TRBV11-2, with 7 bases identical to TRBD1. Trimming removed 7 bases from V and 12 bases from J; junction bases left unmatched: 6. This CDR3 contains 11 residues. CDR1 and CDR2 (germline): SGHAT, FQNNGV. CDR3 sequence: CASNRQGRQFF. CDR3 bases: TGTGCCAGCAACAGACAGGGAAGGCAGTTCTTC.

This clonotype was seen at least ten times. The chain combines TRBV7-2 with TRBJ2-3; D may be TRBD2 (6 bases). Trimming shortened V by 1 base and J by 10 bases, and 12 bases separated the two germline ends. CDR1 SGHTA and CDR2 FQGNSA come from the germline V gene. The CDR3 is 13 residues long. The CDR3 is CASSLVSGGAQYF. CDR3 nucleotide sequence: TGTGCCAGCAGCTTAGTCAGCGGAGGGGCGCAGTATTTT.

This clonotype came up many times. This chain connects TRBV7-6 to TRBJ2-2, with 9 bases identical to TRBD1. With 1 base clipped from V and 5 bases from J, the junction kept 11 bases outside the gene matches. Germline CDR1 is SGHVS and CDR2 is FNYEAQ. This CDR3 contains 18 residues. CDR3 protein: CASSLGAGTGSRTGELFF. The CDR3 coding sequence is TGTGCCAGCAGCTTAGGGGCCGGGACAGGGTCGAGAACCGGGGAGCTGTTTTTT.